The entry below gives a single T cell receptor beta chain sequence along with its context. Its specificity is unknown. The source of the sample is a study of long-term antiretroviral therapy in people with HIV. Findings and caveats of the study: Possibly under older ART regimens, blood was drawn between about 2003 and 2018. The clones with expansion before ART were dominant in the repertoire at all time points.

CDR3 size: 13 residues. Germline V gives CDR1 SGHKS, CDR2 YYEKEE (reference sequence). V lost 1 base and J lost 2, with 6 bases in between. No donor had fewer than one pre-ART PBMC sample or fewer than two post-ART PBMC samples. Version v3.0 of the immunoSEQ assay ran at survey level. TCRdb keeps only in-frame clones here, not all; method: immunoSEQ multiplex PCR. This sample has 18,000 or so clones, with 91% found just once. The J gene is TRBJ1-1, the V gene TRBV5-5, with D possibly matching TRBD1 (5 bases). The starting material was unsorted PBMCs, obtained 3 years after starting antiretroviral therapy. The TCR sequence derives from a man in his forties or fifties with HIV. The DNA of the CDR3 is TGTGCCAGCAGCTTGCAGGGAAACACTGAAGCTTTCTTT. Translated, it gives CASSLQGNTEAFF. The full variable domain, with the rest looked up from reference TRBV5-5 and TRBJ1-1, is DAGVTQSPTHLIKTRGQQVTLRCSPISGHKSVSWYQQVLGQGPQFIFQYYEKEERGRGNFPDRFSARQFPNYSSELNVNALLLGDSALYLCASSLQGNTEAFFGQGTRLTVV.